Detailed here is one T cell receptor beta chain. Some clones are missing from TCRdb's copy, which holds only in-frame ones; the method was immunoSEQ multiplex PCR. The repertoire holds about 310,000 clones, about 91% seen once, with 8.5% to 10% in the top ten. The data belong to a study of blood T cell repertoires in COVID-19. The CDR3 contains 16 residues. In germline, CDR1 is MNHNY, CDR2 SVGAGI (reference sequence). Unmatched junction bases numbered 9, after V lost 5 bases and J lost 2 bases. The specimen was PBMCs or T cells enriched from blood (not recorded which). The chain recombines TRBV6-6 with TRBJ2-1; 7 bases are shared with TRBD2. The clonotype was recovered from a woman aged 18-29 years who had recovered from COVID-19. The CDR3 DNA reads TGTGCCAGCAGTCGAACCGCTAGCGGCGCCTACAATGAGCAGTTCTTC. Translating it yields CASSRTASGAYNEQFF.